Following are 4 T cell receptor beta chains from one sample sequenced in a study of control samples from healthy donors and cancer patients. The repertoire was sequenced with immunoSEQ multiplex PCR; TCRdb's copy has only in-frame clones and lacks some. The sample shows about 150,000 clones, 94% of them seen only once. Sequencing used blood. The receptors come from a man aged 40-55 years in good health.

The chain has TRBV28 and TRBJ2-3; no clear D gene. Germline lookup yields CDR1 MDHEN and CDR2 SYDVKM. Trimming pared 3 bases from V and 4 bases from J, leaving 11 bases between. CDR3 length: 14 residues. The CDR3 loop is CASSFPPGSDTQYF. DNA for the CDR3: TGTGCCAGCAGTTTCCCCCCAGGATCAGATACGCAGTATTTT.

This clone was seen once. This chain links TRBV9 with TRBJ1-6; D is possibly TRBD1 (5 bases). The CDR3 consists of 14 residues. CDR1 and CDR2 from the germline V gene are SGDLS and YYNGEE. V dropped 2 bases and J dropped 7 bases, with 10 bases sitting between them. This CDR3 reads CASSVVGDNSPLHF. CDR3 nucleotide sequence: TGTGCCAGCAGCGTGGTAGGGGACAATTCACCCCTCCACTTT.

The chain is built from TRBV5-4 and TRBJ2-5; either TRBD1 or TRBD2 may fit D (5 bases each). This CDR3 region has 14 residues. The V end was cut by 2 bases, the J end by 5 bases, with 13 bases between. Germline V gene data show CDR1 as SGHNT and CDR2 as YYREEE (reference sequence). CDR3 sequence reads: CASSFSGPRETQYF. Written as DNA, the CDR3 is TGTGCCAGCAGCTTCTCGGGGCCGCGGGAGACCCAGTACTTC.

CDR3 bases: TGTGCCAGCAGCTTAGGGGCCCGGGACGACGAGCAGTACTTC. Residues: CASSLGARDDEQYF. This chain connects TRBV5-6 to TRBJ2-7; D tentatively reads TRBD1 or TRBD2 (5 bases each). The CDR3 is 14 amino acids. In germline, CDR1 is SGHDT, CDR2 YYEEEE. Trimming took off 2 bases at V and 5 bases at J, with 14 bases between the two ends.